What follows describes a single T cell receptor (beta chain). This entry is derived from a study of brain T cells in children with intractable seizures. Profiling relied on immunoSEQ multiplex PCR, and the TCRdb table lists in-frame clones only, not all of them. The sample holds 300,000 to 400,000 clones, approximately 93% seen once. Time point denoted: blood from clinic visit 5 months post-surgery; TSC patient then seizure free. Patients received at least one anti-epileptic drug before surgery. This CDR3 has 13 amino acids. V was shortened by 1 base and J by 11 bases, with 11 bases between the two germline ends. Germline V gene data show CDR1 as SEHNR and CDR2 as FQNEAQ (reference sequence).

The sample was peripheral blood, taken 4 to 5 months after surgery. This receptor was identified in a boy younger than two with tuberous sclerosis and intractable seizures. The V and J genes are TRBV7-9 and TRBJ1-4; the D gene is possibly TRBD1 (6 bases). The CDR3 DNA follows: TGTGCCAGCAGCTTAGGGACAGTAGCCAAACTGTTTTTT. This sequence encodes CASSLGTVAKLFF.